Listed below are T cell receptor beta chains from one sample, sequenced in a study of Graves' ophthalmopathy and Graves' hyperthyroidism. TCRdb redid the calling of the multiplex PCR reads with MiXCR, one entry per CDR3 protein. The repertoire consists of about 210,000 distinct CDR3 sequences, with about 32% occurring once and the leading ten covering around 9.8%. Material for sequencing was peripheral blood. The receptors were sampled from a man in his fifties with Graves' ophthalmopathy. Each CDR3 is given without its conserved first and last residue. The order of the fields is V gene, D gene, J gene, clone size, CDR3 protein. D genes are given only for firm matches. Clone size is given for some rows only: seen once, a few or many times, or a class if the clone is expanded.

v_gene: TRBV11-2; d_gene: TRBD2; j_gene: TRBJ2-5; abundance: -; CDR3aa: ASSTRASGTQETQY
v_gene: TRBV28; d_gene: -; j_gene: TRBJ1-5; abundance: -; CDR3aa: ASSLGFSNQPQH
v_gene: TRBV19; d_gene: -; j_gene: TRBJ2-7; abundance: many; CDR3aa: ASNSGTSTYEQY
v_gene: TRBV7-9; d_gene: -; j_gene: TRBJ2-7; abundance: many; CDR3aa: ASSLEGQFYEQY
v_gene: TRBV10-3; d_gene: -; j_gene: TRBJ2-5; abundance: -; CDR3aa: ASSRQGKQETQY
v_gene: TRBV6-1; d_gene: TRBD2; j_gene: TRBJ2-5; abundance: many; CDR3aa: ASSELAGGEIGTQY
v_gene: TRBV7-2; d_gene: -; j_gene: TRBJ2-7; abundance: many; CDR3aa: ASSLAVPYEQY
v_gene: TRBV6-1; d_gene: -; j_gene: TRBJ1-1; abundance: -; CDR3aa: ASSQDLEAF
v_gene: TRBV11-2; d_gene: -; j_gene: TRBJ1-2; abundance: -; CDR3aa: ASSLEDSIFYGYT
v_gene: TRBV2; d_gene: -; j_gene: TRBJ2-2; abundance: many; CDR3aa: ASTRGAGTGELF
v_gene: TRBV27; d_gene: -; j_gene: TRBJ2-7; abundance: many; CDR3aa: ASSPIVASSYEQY
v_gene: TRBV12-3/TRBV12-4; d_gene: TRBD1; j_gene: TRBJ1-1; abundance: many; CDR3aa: ASSFPGTGNTEAF
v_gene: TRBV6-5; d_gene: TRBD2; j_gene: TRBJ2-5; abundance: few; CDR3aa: ASSYPGGGPKQETQY
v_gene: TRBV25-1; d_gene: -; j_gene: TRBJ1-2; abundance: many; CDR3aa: ASSPVLENYGYT
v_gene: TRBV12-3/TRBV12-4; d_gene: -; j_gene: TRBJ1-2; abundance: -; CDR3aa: ASSLEIQYSGYT
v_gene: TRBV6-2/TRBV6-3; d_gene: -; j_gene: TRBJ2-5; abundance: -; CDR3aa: ASTQGRETQY
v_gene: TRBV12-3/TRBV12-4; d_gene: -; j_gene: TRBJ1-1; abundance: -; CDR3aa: ASSLFRGGTEAF
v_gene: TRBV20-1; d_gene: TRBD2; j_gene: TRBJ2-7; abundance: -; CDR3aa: SAIYSSGISSYEQY
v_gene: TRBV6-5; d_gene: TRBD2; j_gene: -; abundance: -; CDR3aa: ASSYRRRERETQY
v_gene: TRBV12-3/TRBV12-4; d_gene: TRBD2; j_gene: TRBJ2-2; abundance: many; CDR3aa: ATRPSGRVGGELF
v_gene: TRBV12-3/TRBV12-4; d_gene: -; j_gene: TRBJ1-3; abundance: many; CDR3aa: ASSTGNTIY
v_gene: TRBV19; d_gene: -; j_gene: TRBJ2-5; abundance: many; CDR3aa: ASSPAGSQETQY
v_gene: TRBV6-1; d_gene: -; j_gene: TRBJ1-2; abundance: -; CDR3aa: ASSEDFNYGYT
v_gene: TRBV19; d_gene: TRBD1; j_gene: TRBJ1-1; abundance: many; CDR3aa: ASSVQTGRTEAF
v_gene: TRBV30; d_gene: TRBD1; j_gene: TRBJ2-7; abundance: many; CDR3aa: AFSGTAYEQY
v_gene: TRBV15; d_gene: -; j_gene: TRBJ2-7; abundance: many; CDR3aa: ATSRDSGAEQY
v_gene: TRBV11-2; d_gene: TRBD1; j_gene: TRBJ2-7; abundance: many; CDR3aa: ASSFGTGGGYEQY
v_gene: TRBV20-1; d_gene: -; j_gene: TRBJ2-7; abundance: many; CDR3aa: SAKNRDHSYEQY
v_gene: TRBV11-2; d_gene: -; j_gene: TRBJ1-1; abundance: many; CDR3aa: ASSFRTEAF
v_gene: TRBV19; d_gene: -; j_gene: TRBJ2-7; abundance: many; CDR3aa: ASSSLDRYPYEQY
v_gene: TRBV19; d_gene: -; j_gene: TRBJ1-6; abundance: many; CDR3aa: ASANGVNSPLH
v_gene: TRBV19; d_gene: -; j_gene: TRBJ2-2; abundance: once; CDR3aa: ASISAGRGTGELF
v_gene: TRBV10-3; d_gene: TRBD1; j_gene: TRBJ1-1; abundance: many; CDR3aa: AISDRGLSEAF
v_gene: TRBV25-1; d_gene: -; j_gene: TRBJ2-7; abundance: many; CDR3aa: ASSELGTASYEQY
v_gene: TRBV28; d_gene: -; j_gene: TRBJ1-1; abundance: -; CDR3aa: ASRLPLGTTTEAF
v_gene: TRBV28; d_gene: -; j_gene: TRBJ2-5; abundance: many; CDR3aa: ASSPLERTQY
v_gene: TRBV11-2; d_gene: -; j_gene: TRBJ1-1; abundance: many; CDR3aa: ASSPGIAVIAEAF